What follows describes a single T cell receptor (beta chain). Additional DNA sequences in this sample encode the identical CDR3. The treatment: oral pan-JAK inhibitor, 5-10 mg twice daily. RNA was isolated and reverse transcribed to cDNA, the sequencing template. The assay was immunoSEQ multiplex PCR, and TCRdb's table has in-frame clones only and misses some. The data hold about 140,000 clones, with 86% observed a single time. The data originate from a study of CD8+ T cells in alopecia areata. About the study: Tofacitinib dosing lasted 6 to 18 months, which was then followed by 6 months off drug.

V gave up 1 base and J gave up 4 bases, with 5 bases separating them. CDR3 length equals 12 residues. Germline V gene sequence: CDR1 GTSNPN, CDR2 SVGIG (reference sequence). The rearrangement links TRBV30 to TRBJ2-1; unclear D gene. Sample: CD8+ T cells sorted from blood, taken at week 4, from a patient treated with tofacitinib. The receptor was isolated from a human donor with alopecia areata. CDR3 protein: CAWSGIYNEQFF. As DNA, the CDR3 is TGTGCCTGGAGTGGGATTTACAATGAGCAGTTCTTC.